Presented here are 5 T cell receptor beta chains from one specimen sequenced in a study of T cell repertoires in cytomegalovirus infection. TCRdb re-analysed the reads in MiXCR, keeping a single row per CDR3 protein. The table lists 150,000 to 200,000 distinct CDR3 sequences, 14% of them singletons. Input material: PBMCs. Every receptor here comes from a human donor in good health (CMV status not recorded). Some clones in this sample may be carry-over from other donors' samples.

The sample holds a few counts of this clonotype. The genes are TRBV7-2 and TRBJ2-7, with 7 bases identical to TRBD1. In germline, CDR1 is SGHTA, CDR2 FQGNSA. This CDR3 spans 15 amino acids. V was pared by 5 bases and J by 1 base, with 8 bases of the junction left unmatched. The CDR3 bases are TGTGCCAGCAGCCGCCTGGGACAGAATTCCTACGAGCAGTACTTC. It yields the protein CASSRLGQNSYEQYF.

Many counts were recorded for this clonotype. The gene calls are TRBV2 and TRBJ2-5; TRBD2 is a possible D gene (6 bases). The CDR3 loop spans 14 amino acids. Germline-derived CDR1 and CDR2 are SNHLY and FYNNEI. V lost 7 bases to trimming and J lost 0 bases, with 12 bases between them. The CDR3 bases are TGTGCCAGCAATCCGGGAGTGTACCAAGAGACCCAGTACTTC. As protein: CASNPGVYQETQYF.

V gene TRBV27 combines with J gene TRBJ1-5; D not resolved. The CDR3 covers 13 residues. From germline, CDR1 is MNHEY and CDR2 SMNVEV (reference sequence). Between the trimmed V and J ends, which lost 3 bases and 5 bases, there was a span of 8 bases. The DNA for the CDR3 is TGTGCCAGCAGTTTCCTCAGCGATCAGCCCCAGCATTTT. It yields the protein CASSFLSDQPQHF.

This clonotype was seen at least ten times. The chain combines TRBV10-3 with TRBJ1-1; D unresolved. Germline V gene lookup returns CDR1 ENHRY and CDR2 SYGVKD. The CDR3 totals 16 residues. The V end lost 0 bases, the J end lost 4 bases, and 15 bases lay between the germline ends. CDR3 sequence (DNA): TGTGCCATCAGTGAGTCGATGGTCCCCCGCGGCACTGAAGCTTTCTTT. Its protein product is CAISESMVPRGTEAFF.

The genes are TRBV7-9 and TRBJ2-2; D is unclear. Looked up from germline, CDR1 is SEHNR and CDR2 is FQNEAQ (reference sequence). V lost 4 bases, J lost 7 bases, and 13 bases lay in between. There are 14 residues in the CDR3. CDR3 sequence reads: CASSSQRVVGELFF. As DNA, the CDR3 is TGTGCCAGCAGCTCACAAAGGGTTGTCGGGGAGCTGTTTTTT.